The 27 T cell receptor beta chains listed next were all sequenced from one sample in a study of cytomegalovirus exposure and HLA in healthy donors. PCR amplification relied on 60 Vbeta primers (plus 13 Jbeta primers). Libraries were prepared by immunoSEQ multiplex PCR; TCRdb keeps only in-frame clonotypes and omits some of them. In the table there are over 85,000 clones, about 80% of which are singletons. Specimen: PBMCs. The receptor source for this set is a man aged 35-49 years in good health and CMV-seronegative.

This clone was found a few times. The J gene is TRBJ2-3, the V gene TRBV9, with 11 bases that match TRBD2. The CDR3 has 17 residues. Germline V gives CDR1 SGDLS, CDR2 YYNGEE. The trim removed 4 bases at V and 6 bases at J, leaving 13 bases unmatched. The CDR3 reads CASSPRLPSGRKDTQYF. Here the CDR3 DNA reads TGTGCCAGCAGCCCCCGGCTCCCTAGCGGGAGGAAGGATACGCAGTATTTT.

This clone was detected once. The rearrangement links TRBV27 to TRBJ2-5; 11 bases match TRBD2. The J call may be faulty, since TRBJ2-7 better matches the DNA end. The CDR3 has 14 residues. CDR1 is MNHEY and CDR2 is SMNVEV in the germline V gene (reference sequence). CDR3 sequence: CATHDGTSGYEQYF. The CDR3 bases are TGTGCCACCCATGACGGGACTAGCGGCTACGAGCAGTACTTC.

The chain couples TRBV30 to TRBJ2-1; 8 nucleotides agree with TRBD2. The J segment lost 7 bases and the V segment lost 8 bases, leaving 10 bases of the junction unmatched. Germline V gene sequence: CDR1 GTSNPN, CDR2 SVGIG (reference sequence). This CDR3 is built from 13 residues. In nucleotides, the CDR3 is TGTGCCGGTCCACGGGGGGGCTCAAATGAGCAGTTCTTC. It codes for CAGPRGGSNEQFF.

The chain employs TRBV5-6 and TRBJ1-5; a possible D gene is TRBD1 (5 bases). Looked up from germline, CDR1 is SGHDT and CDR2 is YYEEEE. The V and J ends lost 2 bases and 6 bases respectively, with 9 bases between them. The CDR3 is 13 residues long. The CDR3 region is CASSFKGRQPQHF. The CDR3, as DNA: TGTGCCAGCAGCTTCAAGGGGCGTCAGCCCCAGCATTTT.

The CDR3: CASSPVSSSAGFTQPQHF. The CDR3 bases are TGTGCCAGCTCACCAGTTTCAAGTAGTGCAGGGTTCACTCAGCCCCAGCATTTT. The rearrangement links TRBV18 to TRBJ1-5; possible D gene TRBD1, 5 bases. The V gene's germline CDR1 is KGHSH and CDR2 LQKENI. This CDR3 is 18 amino acids long. V lost 2 bases, J lost 6 bases, and 23 bases lay in between. Variable domain in full (rest from reference TRBV18 and TRBJ1-5): NAGVMQNPRHLVRRRGQEARLRCSPMKGHSHVYWYRQLPEEGLKFMVYLQKENIIDESGMPKERFSAEFPKEGPSILRIQQVVRGDSAAYFCASSPVSSSAGFTQPQHFGDGTRLSIL.

CDR3 nucleotide sequence: TGTGCCAGCAGACACGGACAGGCAAGGGCTAATGAAAAACTGTTTTTT. Its protein is CASRHGQARANEKLFF. The rearrangement links TRBV6-6 to TRBJ1-4; 7 bases map to TRBD1. The CDR3 is 16 amino acids. The V segment lost 6 bases and the J segment 3 bases; nucleotides outside the gene matches: 10. The germline V gene encodes CDR1 MNHNY and CDR2 SVGAGI (reference sequence).

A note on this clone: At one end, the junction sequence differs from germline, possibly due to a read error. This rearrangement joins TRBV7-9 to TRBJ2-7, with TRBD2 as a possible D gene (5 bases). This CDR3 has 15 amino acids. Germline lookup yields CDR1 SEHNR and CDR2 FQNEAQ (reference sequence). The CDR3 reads CSSSLAFGESYEQYF. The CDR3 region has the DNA TGTTCCAGCAGCTTAGCTTTCGGGGAGTCCTACGAGCAGTACTTC. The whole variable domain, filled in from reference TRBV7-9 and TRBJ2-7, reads DTGVSQNPRHKITKRGQNVTFRCDPISEHNRLYWYRQTLGQGPEFLTYFQNEAQLEKSRLLSDRFSAERPKGSFSTLEIQRTEQGDSAMYLCSSSLAFGESYEQYFGPGTRLTVT.

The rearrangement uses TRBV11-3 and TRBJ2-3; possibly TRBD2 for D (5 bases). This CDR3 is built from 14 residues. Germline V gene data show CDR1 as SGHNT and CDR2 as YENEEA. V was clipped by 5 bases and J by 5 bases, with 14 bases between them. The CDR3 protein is CASSPGSVGDTQYF. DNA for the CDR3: TGTGCCAGCAGCCCCGGTAGCGTGGGAGATACGCAGTATTTT.

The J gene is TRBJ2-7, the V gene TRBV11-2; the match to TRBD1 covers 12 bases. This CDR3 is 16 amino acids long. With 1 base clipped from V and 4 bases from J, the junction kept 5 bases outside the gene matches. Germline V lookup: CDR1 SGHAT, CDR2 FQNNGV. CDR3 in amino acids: CASSLAGTGGLYEQYF. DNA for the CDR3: TGTGCCAGCAGCTTAGCTGGGACAGGGGGCTTGTACGAGCAGTACTTC.

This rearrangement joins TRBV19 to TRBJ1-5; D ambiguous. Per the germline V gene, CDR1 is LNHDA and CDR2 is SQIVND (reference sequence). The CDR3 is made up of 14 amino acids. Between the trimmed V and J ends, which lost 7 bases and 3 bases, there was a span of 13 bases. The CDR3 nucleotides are TGTGCCAGTAATCCTCTCGGTCTCAATCAGCCCCAGCATTTT. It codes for CASNPLGLNQPQHF. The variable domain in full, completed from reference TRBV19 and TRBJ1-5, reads DGGITQSPKYLFRKEGQNVTLSCEQNLNHDAMYWYRQDPGQGLRLIYYSQIVNDFQKGDIAEGYSVSREKKESFPLTVTSAQKNPTAFYLCASNPLGLNQPQHFGDGTRLSIL.

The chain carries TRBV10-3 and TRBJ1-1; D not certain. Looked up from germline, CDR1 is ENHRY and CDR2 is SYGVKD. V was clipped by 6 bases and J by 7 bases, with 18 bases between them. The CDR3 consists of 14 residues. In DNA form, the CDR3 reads TGTGCCATCAGGGAGCTTATGGAGGGTGGTGAAGCTTTCTTT. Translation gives CAIRELMEGGEAFF.

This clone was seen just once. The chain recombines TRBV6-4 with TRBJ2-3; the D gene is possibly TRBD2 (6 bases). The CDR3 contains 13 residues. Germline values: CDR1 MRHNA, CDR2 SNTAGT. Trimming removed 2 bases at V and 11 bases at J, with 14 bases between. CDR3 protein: CASSDVWGEKQYF. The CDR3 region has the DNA TGTGCCAGCAGTGACGTGTGGGGGGAAAAGCAGTATTTT.

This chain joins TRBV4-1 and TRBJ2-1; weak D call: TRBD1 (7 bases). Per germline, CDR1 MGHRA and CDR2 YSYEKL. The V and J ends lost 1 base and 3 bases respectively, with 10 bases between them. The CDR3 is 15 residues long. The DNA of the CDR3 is TGCGCCAGCAGCCAAGGGCAGGGGGGCTACAATGAGCAGTTCTTC. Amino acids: CASSQGQGGYNEQFF.

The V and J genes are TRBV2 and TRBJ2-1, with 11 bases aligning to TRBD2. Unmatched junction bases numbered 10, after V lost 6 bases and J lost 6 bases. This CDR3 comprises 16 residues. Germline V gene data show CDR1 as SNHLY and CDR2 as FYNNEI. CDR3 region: CASRTSGRSSGNEQFF. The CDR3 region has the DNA TGTGCCAGCAGAACTAGCGGGAGATCTTCGGGCAATGAGCAGTTCTTC.

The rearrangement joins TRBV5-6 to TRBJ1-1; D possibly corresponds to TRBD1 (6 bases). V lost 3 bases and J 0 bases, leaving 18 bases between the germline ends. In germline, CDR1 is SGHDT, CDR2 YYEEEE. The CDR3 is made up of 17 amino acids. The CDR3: CASSSGQSGYMNTEAFF. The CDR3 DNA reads TGTGCCAGCAGCTCCGGACAGAGCGGCTATATGAACACTGAAGCTTTCTTT.

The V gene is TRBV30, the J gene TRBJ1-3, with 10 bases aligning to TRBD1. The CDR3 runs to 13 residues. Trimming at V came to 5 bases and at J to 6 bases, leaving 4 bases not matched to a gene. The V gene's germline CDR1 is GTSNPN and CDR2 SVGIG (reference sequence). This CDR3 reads CAWDGTGENTIYF. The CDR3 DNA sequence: TGTGCCTGGGATGGGACAGGGGAAAACACCATATATTTT.

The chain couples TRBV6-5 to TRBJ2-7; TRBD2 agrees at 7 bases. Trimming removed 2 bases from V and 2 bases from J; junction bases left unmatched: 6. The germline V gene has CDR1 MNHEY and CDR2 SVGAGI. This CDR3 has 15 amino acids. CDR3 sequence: CASSYVRGTTYEQYF. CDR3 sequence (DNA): TGTGCCAGCAGTTACGTGCGGGGGACCACCTACGAGCAGTACTTC.

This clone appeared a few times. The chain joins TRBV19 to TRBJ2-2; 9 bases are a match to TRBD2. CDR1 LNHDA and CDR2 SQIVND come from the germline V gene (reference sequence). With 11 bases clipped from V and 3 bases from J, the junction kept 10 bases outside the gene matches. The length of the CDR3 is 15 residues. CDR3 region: CASTRGLADTGELFF. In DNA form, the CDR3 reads TGTGCCTCAACTAGGGGACTAGCAGACACCGGGGAGCTGTTTTTT.

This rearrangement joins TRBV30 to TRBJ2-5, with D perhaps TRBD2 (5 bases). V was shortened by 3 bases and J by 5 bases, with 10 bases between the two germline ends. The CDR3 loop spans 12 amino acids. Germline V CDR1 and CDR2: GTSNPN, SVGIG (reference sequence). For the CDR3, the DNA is TGTGCCTGGAGGGTCGGCGGGGAGACCCAGTACTTC. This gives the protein CAWRVGGETQYF.

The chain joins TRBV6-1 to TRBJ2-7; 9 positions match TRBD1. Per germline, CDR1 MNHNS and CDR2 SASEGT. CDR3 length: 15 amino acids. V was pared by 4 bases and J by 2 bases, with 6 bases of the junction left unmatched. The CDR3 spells CASSAGTGITYEQYF. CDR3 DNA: TGTGCCAGCAGTGCGGGGACAGGGATTACCTACGAGCAGTACTTC.

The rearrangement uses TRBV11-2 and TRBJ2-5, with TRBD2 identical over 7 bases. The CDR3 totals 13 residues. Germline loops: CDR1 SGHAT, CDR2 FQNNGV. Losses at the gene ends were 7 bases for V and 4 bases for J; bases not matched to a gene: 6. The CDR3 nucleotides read TGTGCCAGCACCCCTAGCGGCGTAGAGACCCAGTACTTC. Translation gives CASTPSGVETQYF.

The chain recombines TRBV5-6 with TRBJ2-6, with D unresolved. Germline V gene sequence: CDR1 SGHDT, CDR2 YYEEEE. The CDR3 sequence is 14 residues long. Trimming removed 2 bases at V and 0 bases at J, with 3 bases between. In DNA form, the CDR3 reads TGTGCCAGCAGCTTTTACTCTGGGGCCAACGTCCTGACTTTC. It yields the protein CASSFYSGANVLTF. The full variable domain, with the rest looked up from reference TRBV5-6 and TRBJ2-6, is DAGVTQSPTHLIKTRGQQVTLRCSPKSGHDTVSWYQQALGQGPQFIFQYYEEEERQRGNFPDRFSGHQFPNYSSELNVNALLLGDSALYLCASSFYSGANVLTFGAGSRLTVL.

CDR3 residues: CSVNGLAGGADTQYF. The CDR3 DNA follows: TGCAGCGTTAACGGGCTAGCGGGGGGGGCCGATACGCAGTATTTT. The V gene is TRBV29-1, the J gene TRBJ2-3; 12 nucleotides agree with TRBD2. The V gene end was trimmed by 5 bases and the J gene end by 6 bases; junction bases not matched to a gene: 9. CDR1 and CDR2 from the germline V gene are SQVTM and ANQGSEA. The CDR3 length is 15 residues.

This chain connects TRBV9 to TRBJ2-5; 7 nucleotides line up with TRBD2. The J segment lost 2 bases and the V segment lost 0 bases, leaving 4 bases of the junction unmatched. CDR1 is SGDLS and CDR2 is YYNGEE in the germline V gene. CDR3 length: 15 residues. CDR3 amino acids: CASSVVGGGQETQYF. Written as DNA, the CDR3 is TGTGCCAGCAGCGTAGTTGGGGGAGGGCAAGAGACCCAGTACTTC.

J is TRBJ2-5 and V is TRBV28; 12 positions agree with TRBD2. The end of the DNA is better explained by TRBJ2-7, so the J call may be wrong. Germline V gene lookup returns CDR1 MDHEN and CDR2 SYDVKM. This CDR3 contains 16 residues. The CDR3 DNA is TGTGCCACCAGACTAGCGGGAGAGGTTTGGTACCACGAGCAGTACTTC. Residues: CATRLAGEVWYHEQYF.

The CDR3 coding sequence is TGTGCCAGCAGCTTGGGGAGGTTTGTAGAGACCCAGTACTTC. Translated: CASSLGRFVETQYF. V usage is TRBV5-4 and J usage is TRBJ2-5; D is perhaps TRBD2 (5 bases). With 0 bases removed from V and 4 bases from J, the gap between germline ends came to 10 bases. Germline loops: CDR1 SGHNT, CDR2 YYREEE (reference sequence). The CDR3 runs to 14 residues.

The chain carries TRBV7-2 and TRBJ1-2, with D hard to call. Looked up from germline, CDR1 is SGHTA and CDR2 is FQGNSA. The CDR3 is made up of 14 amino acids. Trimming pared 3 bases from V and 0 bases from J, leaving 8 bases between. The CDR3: CASSLSASNYGYTF. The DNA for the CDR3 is TGTGCCAGCAGCTTGTCAGCGTCTAACTATGGCTACACCTTC. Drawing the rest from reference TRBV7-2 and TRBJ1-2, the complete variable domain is GAGVSQSPSNKVTEKGKDVELRCDPISGHTALYWYRQSLGQGLEFLIYFQGNSAPDKSGLPSDRFSAERTGGSVSTLTIQRTQQEDSAVYLCASSLSASNYGYTFGSGTRLTVV.